The rows below give T cell receptor beta chains drawn from one sample of a study of beta chain features in type 1 diabetes. Method: immunoSEQ multiplex PCR; TCRdb's copy keeps in-frame clones and lacks some. The sample yields 200,000 to 250,000 clones, 9.6% seen once. Sample: naive CD4+ T cells from blood. Receptors originate from a woman aged 18 to 35 in good health. The CDR3 runs from the conserved cysteine through the conserved F or W. Fields, in order: CDR3 DNA, CDR3 protein, D gene, V gene, J gene, clone size, CDR3 length. The D gene is left open where the match is weak. Rows give clone size only sometimes, using once, few, many, or a class for an expanded clone.

cdr3_nt: TGTGCCAGCAGCTCGCCCAGGGCACTGATAACTAACTATGGCTACACCTTC
cdr3_aa: CASSSPRALITNYGYTF
d_call: NA
v_call: TRBV5-4
j_call: TRBJ1-2
clone_size: few
cdr3_length: 17

cdr3_nt: TGTGCCAGCAGTGAACTGGCAGGGGGTATCTCCTACAATGAGCAGTTCTTC
cdr3_aa: CASSELAGGISYNEQFF
d_call: TRBD1
v_call: TRBV6-1
j_call: TRBJ2-1
clone_size: few
cdr3_length: 17

cdr3_nt: TGTGCCAGTAGTATAGAAGTGACGAGGGATCAAGAGACCCAGTACTTC
cdr3_aa: CASSIEVTRDQETQYF
d_call: NA
v_call: TRBV19
j_call: TRBJ2-5
clone_size: few
cdr3_length: 16

cdr3_nt: TGTGCCTGGTTAGCGGGGGGGAAAGAGACCCAGTACTTC
cdr3_aa: CAWLAGGKETQYF
d_call: TRBD2
v_call: TRBV30
j_call: TRBJ2-5
clone_size: few
cdr3_length: 13

cdr3_nt: TGTGCCATCAGTGACCCAGGAGCGGACACTGAAGCTTTCTTT
cdr3_aa: CAISDPGADTEAFF
d_call: NA
v_call: TRBV10-3
j_call: TRBJ1-1
clone_size: NA
cdr3_length: 14

cdr3_nt: TGCGCCAGCAGTGAGCGGCTAGCGGAGATCCCAGATACGCAGTATTTT
cdr3_aa: CASSERLAEIPDTQYF
d_call: TRBD2
v_call: TRBV10-2
j_call: TRBJ2-3
clone_size: NA
cdr3_length: 16

cdr3_nt: TGCAGCGCAGGGGGTGTAGGTCAGCCCCAGCATTTT
cdr3_aa: CSAGGVGQPQHF
d_call: TRBD1
v_call: TRBV29-1
j_call: TRBJ1-5
clone_size: NA
cdr3_length: 12

cdr3_nt: TGTGCCAGTAGCAAGACAGGGACGGTGGAAAAACTGTTTTTT
cdr3_aa: CASSKTGTVEKLFF
d_call: TRBD1
v_call: TRBV19
j_call: TRBJ1-4
clone_size: NA
cdr3_length: 14

cdr3_nt: TGTGCCAGCAGCGTAGGGGGGGGACTTCAAGAGACCCAGTACTTC
cdr3_aa: CASSVGGGLQETQYF
d_call: TRBD2
v_call: TRBV9
j_call: TRBJ2-5
clone_size: few
cdr3_length: 15

cdr3_nt: TGTGCCAGCAGTGACAGTGACAATGAGCAGTTCTTC
cdr3_aa: CASSDSDNEQFF
d_call: NA
v_call: TRBV2
j_call: TRBJ2-1
clone_size: few
cdr3_length: 12

cdr3_nt: TGTGCCAGTCGGACTAGCGGGAGTGGGGAGCAGTTCTTC
cdr3_aa: CASRTSGSGEQFF
d_call: TRBD2
v_call: TRBV19
j_call: TRBJ2-1
clone_size: NA
cdr3_length: 13

cdr3_nt: TGTGCCAGCAGTCAGGTGGGCACTGAAGCTTTCTTT
cdr3_aa: CASSQVGTEAFF
d_call: NA
v_call: TRBV7-9
j_call: TRBJ1-1
clone_size: few
cdr3_length: 12

cdr3_nt: TGTGCCTGGAGTCCGCTTCGTGGGACAGGGGAAAAACTGTTTTTT
cdr3_aa: CAWSPLRGTGEKLFF
d_call: TRBD1
v_call: TRBV30
j_call: TRBJ1-4
clone_size: few
cdr3_length: 15

cdr3_nt: TGTGCCAGCAGTTATAGGCGAGAGGGTGAGACCCAGTACTTC
cdr3_aa: CASSYRREGETQYF
d_call: NA
v_call: TRBV6-5
j_call: TRBJ2-5
clone_size: NA
cdr3_length: 14

cdr3_nt: TGCGCCAGCAGCTTGGTACAGCCCCAAGAGACCCAGTACTTC
cdr3_aa: CASSLVQPQETQYF
d_call: NA
v_call: TRBV5-1
j_call: TRBJ2-5
clone_size: few
cdr3_length: 14

cdr3_nt: TGCGCCAGCAGCTTGTTACGGGGGACCTACAATGAGCAGTTCTTC
cdr3_aa: CASSLLRGTYNEQFF
d_call: NA
v_call: TRBV5-1
j_call: TRBJ2-1
clone_size: NA
cdr3_length: 15

cdr3_nt: TGCGCCAGCAGCCAAGATTCGGGGACCTACGAGCAGTACTTC
cdr3_aa: CASSQDSGTYEQYF
d_call: NA
v_call: TRBV4-1
j_call: TRBJ2-7
clone_size: few
cdr3_length: 14

cdr3_nt: TGTGCCAGCAACTCGTGGAGGGACACTGAAGCTTTCTTT
cdr3_aa: CASNSWRDTEAFF
d_call: NA
v_call: TRBV27
j_call: TRBJ1-1
clone_size: NA
cdr3_length: 13

cdr3_nt: TGTGCCAGCAGGTTTGACAGGGGGCAGGGTGAGCAGTTCTTC
cdr3_aa: CASRFDRGQGEQFF
d_call: TRBD1
v_call: TRBV6-5
j_call: TRBJ2-1
clone_size: few
cdr3_length: 14

cdr3_nt: TGCAGTGCTCCAGGGGAGAGTGGCTACACCTTC
cdr3_aa: CSAPGESGYTF
d_call: NA
v_call: TRBV20-1
j_call: TRBJ1-2
clone_size: few
cdr3_length: 11

cdr3_nt: TGTGCCATCAGTGACGATCCATTCCTGGAGGAGCCCCAGCATTTT
cdr3_aa: CAISDDPFLEEPQHF
d_call: NA
v_call: TRBV10-3
j_call: TRBJ1-5
clone_size: NA
cdr3_length: 15

cdr3_nt: TGTGCCAGCAGAGGAGGGAGGAACACCGGGGAGCTGTTTTTT
cdr3_aa: CASRGGRNTGELFF
d_call: NA
v_call: TRBV2
j_call: TRBJ2-2
clone_size: few
cdr3_length: 14

cdr3_nt: TGCGCCAGCAGTAGGACAGGGGGCGAGCCCCAGCATTTT
cdr3_aa: CASSRTGGEPQHF
d_call: TRBD1
v_call: TRBV5-1
j_call: TRBJ1-5
clone_size: NA
cdr3_length: 13

cdr3_nt: TGTGCCAGCAGCGTAGGTCCGGGAGAGGGGAATGAGCAGTTCTTC
cdr3_aa: CASSVGPGEGNEQFF
d_call: NA
v_call: TRBV9
j_call: TRBJ2-1
clone_size: NA
cdr3_length: 15

cdr3_nt: TGTGCCAGCAGCACCAAGGACAGGGGGCTTAATGAAAAACTGTTTTTT
cdr3_aa: CASSTKDRGLNEKLFF
d_call: TRBD1
v_call: TRBV7-2
j_call: TRBJ1-4
clone_size: NA
cdr3_length: 16

cdr3_nt: TGTGCCAGCAGCTTCGGACTAGCGGGGTACTATGAGCAGTTCTTC
cdr3_aa: CASSFGLAGYYEQFF
d_call: TRBD2
v_call: TRBV5-6
j_call: TRBJ2-1
clone_size: NA
cdr3_length: 15

cdr3_nt: TGTGCCAGCAGTGCCGGGGGACTCGGGAATTCACCCCTCCACTTT
cdr3_aa: CASSAGGLGNSPLHF
d_call: NA
v_call: TRBV6-1
j_call: TRBJ1-6
clone_size: NA
cdr3_length: 15

cdr3_nt: TGTGCCAGCAGCAGGGAAGGGGGGGATGAAGCTTTCTTT
cdr3_aa: CASSREGGDEAFF
d_call: NA
v_call: TRBV9
j_call: TRBJ1-1
clone_size: NA
cdr3_length: 13

cdr3_nt: TGTGCCAGCAGCGCTCAGTTTGCCGAAAAACTGTTTTTT
cdr3_aa: CASSAQFAEKLFF
d_call: NA
v_call: TRBV11-2
j_call: TRBJ1-4
clone_size: few
cdr3_length: 13

cdr3_nt: TGTGCCAGCAGCCTACGCGGGGGAAATACGCAGTATTTT
cdr3_aa: CASSLRGGNTQYF
d_call: TRBD2
v_call: TRBV27
j_call: TRBJ2-3
clone_size: few
cdr3_length: 13

cdr3_nt: TGCGCCAGCAGCAGGGACAGAGTCTATGGCTACACCTTC
cdr3_aa: CASSRDRVYGYTF
d_call: TRBD1
v_call: TRBV23-1
j_call: TRBJ1-2
clone_size: many
cdr3_length: 13

cdr3_nt: TGTGCCAGCAGTGCACAGGGGGGTACTAACTATGGCTACACCTTC
cdr3_aa: CASSAQGGTNYGYTF
d_call: TRBD1
v_call: TRBV27
j_call: TRBJ1-2
clone_size: NA
cdr3_length: 15

cdr3_nt: TGCGCCAGCAGCCAACTACGGACAAGAACGAACACAGATACGCAGTATTTT
cdr3_aa: CASSQLRTRTNTDTQYF
d_call: NA
v_call: TRBV4-1
j_call: TRBJ2-3
clone_size: few
cdr3_length: 17